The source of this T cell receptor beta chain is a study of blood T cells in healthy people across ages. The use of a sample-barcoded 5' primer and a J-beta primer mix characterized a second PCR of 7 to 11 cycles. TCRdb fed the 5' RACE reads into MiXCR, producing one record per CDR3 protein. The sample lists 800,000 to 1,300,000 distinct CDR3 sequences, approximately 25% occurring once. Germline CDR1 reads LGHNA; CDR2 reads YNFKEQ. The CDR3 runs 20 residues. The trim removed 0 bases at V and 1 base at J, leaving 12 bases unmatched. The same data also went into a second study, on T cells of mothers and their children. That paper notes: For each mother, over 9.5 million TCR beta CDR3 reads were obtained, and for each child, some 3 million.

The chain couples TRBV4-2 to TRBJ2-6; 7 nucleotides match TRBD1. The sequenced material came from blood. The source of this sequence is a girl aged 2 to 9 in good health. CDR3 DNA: TGTGCCAGCAGCCAAGAGCCCCGGACAGGCGTCTTTTCTGGGGCCAACGTCCTGACTTTC. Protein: CASSQEPRTGVFSGANVLTF.